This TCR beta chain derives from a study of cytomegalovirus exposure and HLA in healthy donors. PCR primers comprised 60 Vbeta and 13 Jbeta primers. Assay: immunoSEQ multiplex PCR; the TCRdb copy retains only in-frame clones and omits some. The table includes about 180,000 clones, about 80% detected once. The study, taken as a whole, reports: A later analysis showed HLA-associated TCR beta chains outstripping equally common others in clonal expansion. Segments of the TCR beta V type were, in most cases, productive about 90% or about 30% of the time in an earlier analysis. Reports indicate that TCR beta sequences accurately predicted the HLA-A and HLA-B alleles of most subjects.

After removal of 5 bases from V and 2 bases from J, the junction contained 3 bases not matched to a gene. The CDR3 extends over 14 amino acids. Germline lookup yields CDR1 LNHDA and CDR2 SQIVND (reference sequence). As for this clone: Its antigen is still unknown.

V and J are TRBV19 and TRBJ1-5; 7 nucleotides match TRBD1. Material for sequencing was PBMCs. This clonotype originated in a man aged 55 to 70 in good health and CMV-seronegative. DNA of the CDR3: TGTGCCAGTAGTCTCGGGACAGGCAATCAGCCCCAGCATTTT. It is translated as CASSLGTGNQPQHF.